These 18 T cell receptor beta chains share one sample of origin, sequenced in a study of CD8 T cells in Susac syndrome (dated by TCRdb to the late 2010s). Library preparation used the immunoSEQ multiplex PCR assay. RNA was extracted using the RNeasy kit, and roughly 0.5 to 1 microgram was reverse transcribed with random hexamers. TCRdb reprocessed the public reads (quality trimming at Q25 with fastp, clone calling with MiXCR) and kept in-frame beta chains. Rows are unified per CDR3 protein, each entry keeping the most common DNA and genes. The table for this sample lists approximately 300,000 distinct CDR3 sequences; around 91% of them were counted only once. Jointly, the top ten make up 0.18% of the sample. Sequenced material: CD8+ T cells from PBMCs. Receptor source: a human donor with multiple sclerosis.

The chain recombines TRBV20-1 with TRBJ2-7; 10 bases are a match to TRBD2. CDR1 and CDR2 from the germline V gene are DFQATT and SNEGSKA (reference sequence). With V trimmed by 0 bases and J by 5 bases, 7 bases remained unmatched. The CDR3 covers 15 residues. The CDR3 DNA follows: TGCAGTGCTAGAGATCGGGCTAGCGGGAGCCACGAGCAGTACTTC. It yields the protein CSARDRASGSHEQYF.

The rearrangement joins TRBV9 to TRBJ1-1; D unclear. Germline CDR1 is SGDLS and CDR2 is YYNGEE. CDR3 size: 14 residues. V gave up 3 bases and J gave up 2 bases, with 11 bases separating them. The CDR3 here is CASSAGLKNTEAFF. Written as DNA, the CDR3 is TGTGCCAGCAGCGCCGGACTGAAAAACACTGAAGCTTTCTTT.

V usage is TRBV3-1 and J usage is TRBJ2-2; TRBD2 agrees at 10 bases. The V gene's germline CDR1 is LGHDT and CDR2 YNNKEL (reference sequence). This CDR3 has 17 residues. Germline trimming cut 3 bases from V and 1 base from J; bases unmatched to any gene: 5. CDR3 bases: TGTGCCAGCAGCCACTGGACTAGCGGAGTGAACACCGGGGAGCTGTTTTTT. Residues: CASSHWTSGVNTGELFF.

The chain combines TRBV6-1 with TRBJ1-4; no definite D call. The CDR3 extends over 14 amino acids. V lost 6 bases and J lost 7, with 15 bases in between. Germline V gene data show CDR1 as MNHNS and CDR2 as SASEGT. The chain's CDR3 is CASSAVAEGEKLFF. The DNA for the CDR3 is TGTGCCAGCAGCGCGGTGGCCGAGGGTGAAAAACTGTTTTTT.

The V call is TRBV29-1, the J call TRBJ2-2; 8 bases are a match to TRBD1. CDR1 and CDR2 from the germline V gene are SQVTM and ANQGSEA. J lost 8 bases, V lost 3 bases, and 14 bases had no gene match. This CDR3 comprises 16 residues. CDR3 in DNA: TGCAGCGTTGAGGGGTCGAGACAGGGGATTGCGGGGGAGCTGTTTTTT. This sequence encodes CSVEGSRQGIAGELFF.

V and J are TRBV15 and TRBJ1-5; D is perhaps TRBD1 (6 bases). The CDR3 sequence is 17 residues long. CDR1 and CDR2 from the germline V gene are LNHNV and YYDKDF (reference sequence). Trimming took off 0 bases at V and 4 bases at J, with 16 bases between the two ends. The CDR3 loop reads CATSRDRSGQGNQPQHF. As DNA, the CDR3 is TGTGCCACCAGCAGAGATCGGTCGGGGCAGGGGAATCAGCCCCAGCATTTT.

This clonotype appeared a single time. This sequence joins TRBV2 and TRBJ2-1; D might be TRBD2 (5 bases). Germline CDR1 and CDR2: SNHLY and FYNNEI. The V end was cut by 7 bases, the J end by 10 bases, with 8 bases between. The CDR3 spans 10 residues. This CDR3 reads CASIAREQFF. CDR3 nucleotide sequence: TGTGCCAGCATAGCGAGGGAGCAGTTCTTC.

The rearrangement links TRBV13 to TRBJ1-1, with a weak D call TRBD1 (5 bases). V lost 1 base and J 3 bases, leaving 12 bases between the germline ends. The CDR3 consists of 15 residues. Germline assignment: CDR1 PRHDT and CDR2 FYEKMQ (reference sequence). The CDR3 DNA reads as TGTGCCAGCAGCTTAGAACGGGGCCTGGACACTGAAGCTTTCTTT. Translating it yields CASSLERGLDTEAFF.

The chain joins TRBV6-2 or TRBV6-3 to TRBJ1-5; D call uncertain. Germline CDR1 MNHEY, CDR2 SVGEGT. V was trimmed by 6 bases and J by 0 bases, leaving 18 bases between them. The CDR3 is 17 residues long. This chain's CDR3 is CASSELGVTYSNQPQHF. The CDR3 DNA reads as TGTGCCAGCAGCGAACTCGGGGTAACCTATAGCAATCAGCCCCAGCATTTT.

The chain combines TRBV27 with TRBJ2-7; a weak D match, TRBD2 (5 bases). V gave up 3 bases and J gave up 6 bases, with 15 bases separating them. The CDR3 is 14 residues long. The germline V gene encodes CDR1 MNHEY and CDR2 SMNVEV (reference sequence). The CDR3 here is CASSFLATASEQYF. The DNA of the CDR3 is TGTGCCAGCAGTTTCCTAGCCACCGCCTCCGAGCAGTACTTC.

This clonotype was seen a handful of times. CDR3 in DNA: TGTGCCAGCAGTTTGGGCTCGGCCTACGAGCAGTACTTC. Its translation: CASSLGSAYEQYF. The J gene is TRBJ2-7, the V gene TRBV27; D unresolved. The CDR3 is 13 residues long. Germline V gene sequence: CDR1 MNHEY, CDR2 SMNVEV (reference sequence). V was shortened by 3 bases and J by 2 bases, with 8 bases between the two germline ends.

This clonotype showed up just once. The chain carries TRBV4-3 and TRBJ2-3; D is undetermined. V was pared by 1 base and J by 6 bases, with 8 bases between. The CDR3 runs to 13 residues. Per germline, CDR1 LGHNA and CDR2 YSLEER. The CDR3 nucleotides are TGCGCCAGCAGCCAAGTGGCGTCCGATACGCAGTATTTT. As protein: CASSQVASDTQYF.

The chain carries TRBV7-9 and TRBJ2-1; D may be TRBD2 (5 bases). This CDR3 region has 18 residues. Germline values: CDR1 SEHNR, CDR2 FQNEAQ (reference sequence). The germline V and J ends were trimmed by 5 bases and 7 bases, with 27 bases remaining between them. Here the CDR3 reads CASSPPLVGSLAKNEQFF. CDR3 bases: TGTGCCAGCAGCCCCCCGTTGGTAGGGAGTCTAGCCAAGAATGAGCAGTTCTTC.

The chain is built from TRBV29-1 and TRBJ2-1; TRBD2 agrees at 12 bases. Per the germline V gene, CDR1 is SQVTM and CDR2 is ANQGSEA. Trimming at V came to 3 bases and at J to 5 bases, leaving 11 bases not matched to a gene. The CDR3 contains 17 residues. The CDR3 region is CSVDSPTSGRPNNEQFF. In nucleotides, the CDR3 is TGCAGCGTTGATTCCCCTACTAGCGGGAGGCCAAACAATGAGCAGTTCTTC.

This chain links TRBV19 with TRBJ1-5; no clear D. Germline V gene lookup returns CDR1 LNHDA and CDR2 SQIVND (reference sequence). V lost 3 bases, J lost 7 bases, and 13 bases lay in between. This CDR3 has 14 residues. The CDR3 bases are TGTGCCAGTAGTATCCTCGGTGGAGGGCAGCCCCAGCATTTT. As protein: CASSILGGGQPQHF.

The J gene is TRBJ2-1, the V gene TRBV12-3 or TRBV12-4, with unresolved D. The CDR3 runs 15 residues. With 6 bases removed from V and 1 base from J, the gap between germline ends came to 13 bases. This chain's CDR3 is CASRPLPGSYNEQFF. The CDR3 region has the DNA TGTGCCAGCAGACCCCTTCCCGGGTCCTACAATGAGCAGTTCTTC.

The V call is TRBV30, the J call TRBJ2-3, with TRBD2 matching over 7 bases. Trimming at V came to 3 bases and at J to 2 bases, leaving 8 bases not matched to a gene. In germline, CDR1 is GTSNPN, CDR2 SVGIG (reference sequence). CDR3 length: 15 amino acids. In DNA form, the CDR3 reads TGTGCCTGGAGCGAGGGAGGGAGGGACACAGATACGCAGTATTTT. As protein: CAWSEGGRDTDTQYF.

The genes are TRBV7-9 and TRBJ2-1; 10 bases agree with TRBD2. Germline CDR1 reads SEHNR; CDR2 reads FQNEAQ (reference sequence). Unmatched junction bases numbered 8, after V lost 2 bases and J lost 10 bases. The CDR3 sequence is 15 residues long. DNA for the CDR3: TGTGCCAGCAGCTTATACCTAGCGGGAGACGGGGAGCAGTTCTTC. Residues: CASSLYLAGDGEQFF. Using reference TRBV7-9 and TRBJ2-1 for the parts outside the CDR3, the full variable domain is DTGVSQNPRHKITKRGQNVTFRCDPISEHNRLYWYRQTLGQGPEFLTYFQNEAQLEKSRLLSDRFSAERPKGSFSTLEIQRTEQGDSAMYLCASSLYLAGDGEQFFGPGTRLTVL.